Listed here are 8 T cell receptor beta chains from one sample, sequenced in a study of blood T cell repertoires in COVID-19. Assay: immunoSEQ multiplex PCR; the TCRdb copy retains only in-frame clones and omits some. The data show some 250,000 clones, 90% to 95% seen once. Material for sequencing was PBMCs or T cells enriched from blood (not recorded which). These receptors all stem from a human donor in a cohort exposed to, infected with or recovered from COVID-19 (not recorded which). The donor label of this sample is uncertain.

The J gene is TRBJ1-3, the V gene TRBV7-2; 7 positions agree with TRBD1. CDR1 is SGHTA and CDR2 is FQGNSA in the germline V gene. The ends lost 5 bases at V and 2 bases at J; junction bases unmatched: 6. The CDR3 totals 15 residues. The CDR3 here is CASSQSRGPGNTIYF. CDR3 nucleotides: TGTGCCAGCAGCCAGTCGAGGGGGCCTGGAAACACCATATATTTT.

This sequence joins TRBV6-2 or TRBV6-3 and TRBJ1-5; possibly TRBD1 for D (6 bases). Germline CDR1 MNHEY, CDR2 SVGEGT. With 4 bases removed from V and 4 bases from J, the gap between germline ends came to 14 bases. This CDR3 has 15 amino acids. The CDR3 sequence is CASSWAGDLNQPQHF. DNA of the CDR3: TGTGCCAGCAGTTGGGCAGGGGACCTGAATCAGCCCCAGCATTTT.

The J gene is TRBJ1-3, the V gene TRBV11-3, with TRBD1 identical over 11 bases. Germline assignment: CDR1 SGHNT and CDR2 YENEEA. The CDR3 extends over 16 amino acids. The V gene end was trimmed by 5 bases and the J gene end by 3 bases; junction bases not matched to a gene: 6. The CDR3 DNA reads as TGTGCCAGCAGCCCCGGACAGGGGGCTTTTGGAAACACCATATATTTT. Translated: CASSPGQGAFGNTIYF.

The rearrangement uses TRBV6-5 and TRBJ2-7, with TRBD2 as a possible D gene (6 bases). Germline CDR1 is MNHEY and CDR2 is SVGAGI. The ends were cut back, 5 bases at V and 3 bases at J, with 17 bases in the middle. CDR3 length equals 15 residues. CDR3 protein: CASSKIPGVNYEQYF. The CDR3 DNA reads TGTGCCAGCAGTAAAATACCGGGGGTCAACTACGAGCAGTACTTC.

The V call is TRBV27, the J call TRBJ1-4; 10 bases are a match to TRBD1. The germline gives CDR1 MNHEY, CDR2 SMNVEV (reference sequence). The J segment lost 7 bases and the V segment lost 5 bases, leaving 16 bases of the junction unmatched. The CDR3 has 18 residues. DNA for the CDR3: TGTGCCAGCAGTACCTCTCGACAGGGGGCGATGGTTGGTGAAAAACTGTTTTTT. Protein: CASSTSRQGAMVGEKLFF.

This chain joins TRBV18 and TRBJ2-5; D possibly corresponds to TRBD2 (5 bases). Germline lookup yields CDR1 KGHSH and CDR2 LQKENI. Trimming pared 1 base from V and 2 bases from J, leaving 8 bases between. The CDR3 covers 14 residues. The CDR3 sequence is CASSPLLEQETQYF. CDR3 nucleotide sequence: TGTGCCAGCTCACCACTACTAGAACAAGAGACCCAGTACTTC.

This sequence joins TRBV21-1 and TRBJ2-5; TRBD2, the table's D call, lacks a check against the DNA. TRBV21-1 is marked as a pseudogene. The CDR3 runs 16 residues. The CDR3 nucleotides are TGTGCCAGTTGCGGGGTCACCTTGTCGGGCCAAGAGACCCAGTACTTC. It codes for CASCGVTLSGQETQYF.

CDR3 residues: CASRPEDYGYTF. DNA of the CDR3: TGCGCCAGCCGGCCGGAGGACTATGGCTACACCTTC. V is TRBV5-1 and J is TRBJ1-2; D is undetermined. Germline CDR1 and CDR2: SGHRS and YFSETQ. CDR3 length: 12 residues. Trimming took off 7 bases at V and 3 bases at J, with 10 bases between the two ends.